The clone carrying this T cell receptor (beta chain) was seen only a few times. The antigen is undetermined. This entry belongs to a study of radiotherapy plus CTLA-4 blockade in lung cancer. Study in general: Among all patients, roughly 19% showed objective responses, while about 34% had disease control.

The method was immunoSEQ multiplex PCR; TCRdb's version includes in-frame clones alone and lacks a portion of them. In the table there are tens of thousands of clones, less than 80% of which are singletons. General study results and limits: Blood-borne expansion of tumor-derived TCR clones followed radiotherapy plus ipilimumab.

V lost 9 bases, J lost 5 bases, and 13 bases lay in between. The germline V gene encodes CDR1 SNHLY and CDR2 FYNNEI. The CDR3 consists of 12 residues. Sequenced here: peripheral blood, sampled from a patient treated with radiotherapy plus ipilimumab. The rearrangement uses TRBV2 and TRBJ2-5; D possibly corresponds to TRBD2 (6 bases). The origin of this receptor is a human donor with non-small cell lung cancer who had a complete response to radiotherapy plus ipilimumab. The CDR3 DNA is TGTGCCAGGAACGACCGGGGGGAGACCCAGTACTTC. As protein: CARNDRGETQYF.